One and the same sample provided the 9 T cell receptor beta chains below, sequenced in a study of cytomegalovirus exposure and HLA in healthy donors. It was with 60 Vbeta and 13 Jbeta primers that the PCR ran. Clones were read by immunoSEQ multiplex PCR, and TCRdb kept only the in-frame ones, dropping some. The sample records fewer than 90,000 clones, around 70% being singletons. The sequencing sample was made of PBMCs. These receptors were obtained from a woman between 50 and 59 years old in good health and CMV-seropositive.

The chain carries TRBV19 and TRBJ1-5; D gene ambiguous. V was pared by 3 bases and J by 5 bases, with 11 bases between. This CDR3 contains 14 residues. From germline, CDR1 is LNHDA and CDR2 SQIVND (reference sequence). The CDR3 nucleotides are TGTGCCAGTAGTATGGCGGGCTACGATCAGCCCCAGCATTTT. This translates into CASSMAGYDQPQHF. The full variable domain, its missing parts supplied by reference TRBV19 and TRBJ1-5, is DGGITQSPKYLFRKEGQNVTLSCEQNLNHDAMYWYRQDPGQGLRLIYYSQIVNDFQKGDIAEGYSVSREKKESFPLTVTSAQKNPTAFYLCASSMAGYDQPQHFGDGTRLSIL.

V is TRBV10-3 and J is TRBJ2-1; 7 nucleotides line up with TRBD1. Trimming at V came to 3 bases and at J to 7 bases, leaving 0 bases not matched to a gene. Germline CDR1 is ENHRY and CDR2 is SYGVKD. CDR3 length equals 12 residues. The CDR3 DNA reads as TGTGCCATCAGTGACAGGGGGAATGAGCAGTTCTTC. Its translation is CAISDRGNEQFF.

The rearrangement joins TRBV10-2 to TRBJ2-2; maybe TRBD1 (6 bases). The CDR3 is made up of 15 amino acids. The germline CDR1 and CDR2 sequences are WSHSY and SAAADI. V shed 6 bases and J shed 5 bases, with 16 bases lying between them. The CDR3 spells CASRNTGSGTGELFF. The CDR3, as DNA: TGCGCCAGCAGAAATACAGGGAGTGGGACCGGGGAGCTGTTTTTT.

The V and J genes are TRBV6-1 and TRBJ2-5; TRBD2 agrees at 12 bases. CDR1 and CDR2 from the germline V gene are MNHNS and SASEGT. This CDR3 comprises 16 residues. Trimming cost V 2 bases and J 9 bases; bases outside gene matches: 10. In nucleotides, the CDR3 is TGTGCCAGCAGTGAATTCCCGACTAGCGGGGGCTTGCCCCAGTACTTC. As protein: CASSEFPTSGGLPQYF.

The V gene is TRBV5-1, the J gene TRBJ2-2; TRBD2 matches 11 bases. V was pared by 2 bases and J by 0 bases, with 3 bases of the junction left unmatched. Germline CDR1 is SGHRS and CDR2 is YFSETQ. This CDR3 contains 17 residues. This CDR3 is CASSFLAGGTNTGELFF. The CDR3 DNA is TGCGCCAGCAGCTTTTTAGCGGGGGGGACGAACACCGGGGAGCTGTTTTTT.

This clone appeared a single time. This chain uses TRBV29-1 with TRBJ2-2; D is ambiguous. The V gene lost 3 bases and the J gene lost 0 bases, with 5 bases spanning the gap. CDR1 is SQVTM and CDR2 is ANQGSEA in the germline V gene. The CDR3 runs 13 residues. The CDR3 loop is CSVDYTNTGELFF. The CDR3 coding sequence is TGCAGCGTTGACTATACGAACACCGGGGAGCTGTTTTTT.

A remark on this clone: Different DNA sequences within this sample yield the same CDR3. This chain links TRBV6-4 with TRBJ1-4; no reliable D call. Germline V lookup: CDR1 MRHNA, CDR2 SNTAGT. The V and J ends lost 9 bases and 8 bases respectively, with 16 bases between them. CDR3 length: 13 residues. DNA for the CDR3: TGTGCCAGTAGTCGGACGAGCGGGGAAAAACTGTTTTTT. Amino acids: CASSRTSGEKLFF.

The rearrangement links TRBV5-1 to TRBJ2-3, with D unclear. From germline, CDR1 is SGHRS and CDR2 YFSETQ. The V end was cut by 4 bases, the J end by 6 bases, with 15 bases between. This CDR3 has 14 residues. CDR3 in amino acids: CASSSSFFGDTQYF. The CDR3 DNA sequence: TGCGCCAGCAGCAGCAGCTTCTTCGGGGATACGCAGTATTTT.

The chain links TRBV7-2 to TRBJ2-1, with D maybe TRBD2 (5 bases). The CDR3 runs to 14 residues. Germline V gives CDR1 SGHTA, CDR2 FQGNSA. Trimming took 3 bases from V and 8 from J, leaving 14 bases between them. The CDR3 coding sequence is TGTGCCAGCAGCTTCAGCGCCGAGGGAGATGAGCAGTTCTTC. Its protein is CASSFSAEGDEQFF. Full variable domain (outside the CDR3, taken from reference TRBV7-2 and TRBJ2-1): GAGVSQSPSNKVTEKGKDVELRCDPISGHTALYWYRQSLGQGLEFLIYFQGNSAPDKSGLPSDRFSAERTGGSVSTLTIQRTQQEDSAVYLCASSFSAEGDEQFFGPGTRLTVL.